This record looks at one T cell receptor beta chain sequence and its context. Antigen: not known. TCRdb used MiXCR to reprocess the reads, holding one entry per CDR3 protein. Of around 740,000 distinct CDR3 sequences listed, 35% are singletons. The germline CDR1 and CDR2 sequences are SEHNR and FQNEAQ (reference sequence). This CDR3 comprises 12 residues. Trimming took 7 bases from V and 8 from J, leaving 14 bases between them. The data originate from a study of T cell repertoires in cytomegalovirus infection. Overall study: Public TCR beta signatures provided an indication of both CMV infection and a matching HLA type.

Study results and limitations: HLA-C-restricted CMV-specific TCR beta clonotypes prevailed in the ex vivo response. Based on cumulative public TCR beta family frequency, carriers of CMV plus the relevant HLA were identified.

The V gene is TRBV7-9, the J gene TRBJ1-1; tentative D call: TRBD1 (5 bases). This receptor was taken from a human donor in good health (CMV status not recorded). Some clones in this sample may be carry-over from other donors' samples. Sequenced input: PBMCs. CDR3 protein: CASTLRGTEAFF. The CDR3 nucleotides are TGTGCCAGCACCTTGAGAGGGACGGAAGCTTTCTTT. Combining the CDR3 with reference TRBV7-9 and TRBJ1-1 gives the whole variable domain DTGVSQNPRHKITKRGQNVTFRCDPISEHNRLYWYRQTLGQGPEFLTYFQNEAQLEKSRLLSDRFSAERPKGSFSTLEIQRTEQGDSAMYLCASTLRGTEAFFGQGTRLTVV.